This T cell receptor beta chain was obtained from a study of shared clonotypes between healthy human individuals. This CDR3 region has 15 residues. Germline V lookup: CDR1 LGHNA, CDR2 YSLEER. Trimming removed 1 base from V and 4 bases from J, with 10 bases in between. The method was immunoSEQ multiplex PCR; TCRdb's version includes in-frame clones alone and lacks a portion of them. The sample has some 1.4 million clones, 96% seen once. This receptor was identified in a man aged 25-40 years in good health. V gene TRBV4-3 combines with J gene TRBJ2-2, with a possible D match to TRBD1 (5 bases). Sequenced sample: naive CD4+ T cells sorted from blood. As to subset: CD45RA+ positively selected. The CDR3 sequence: CASSQVVGATGELFF. For the CDR3, the DNA is TGCGCCAGCAGCCAAGTAGTAGGGGCCACCGGGGAGCTGTTTTTT.